The 2 T cell receptor beta chains below come from one sample, sequenced in a study of CD8 T cells in ankylosing spondylitis. TCRdb re-derived calls from the 5' RACE reads in MiXCR, one entry per CDR3 protein. The data contain about 240,000 distinct CDR3 sequences, over 8.5% of them singletons. Sequencing was carried out using blood, either unsorted or a sorted T cell fraction (not recorded which). The receptors derive from a male donor with ankylosing spondylitis or in good health (not recorded which).

The sample holds many counts of this clonotype. The V and J genes are TRBV20-1 and TRBJ2-1, with a weak D call TRBD2 (6 bases). Per germline, CDR1 DFQATT and CDR2 SNEGSKA (reference sequence). V lost 6 bases to trimming and J lost 0 bases, with 15 bases between them. CDR3 length: 15 amino acids. Here the CDR3 DNA reads TGCAGTGCCCAGACGGGACTCCACTCCTACAATGAGCAGTTCTTC. As protein: CSAQTGLHSYNEQFF.

There are many counts of this clonotype. The rearrangement links TRBV5-5 to TRBJ1-2; TRBD1 matches 8 bases. This CDR3 is built from 13 residues. With 4 bases clipped from V and 4 bases from J, the junction kept 3 bases outside the gene matches. Germline V gene sequence: CDR1 SGHKS, CDR2 YYEKEE (reference sequence). In DNA form, the CDR3 reads TGTGCCAGCAGCACAACAGGGGGCTATGGCTACACCTTC. This translates into CASSTTGGYGYTF.